A single sample is the source of the 21 T cell receptor beta chains below, sequenced in a study of T-cell reconstitution after alpha-beta-depleted transplantation in children. TCRbeta library construction was performed incorporating unique molecular identifiers. TCRdb recomputed calls from the PCR reads with MiXCR, one row per CDR3 protein. The sample includes 440,000 or so distinct CDR3 sequences, about 45% seen only once; the top ten take under 35%. The sample here was PBMCs, taken before TCRalphabeta/CD19-depleted stem cell transplant. These receptor sequences come from a girl aged 2 to 9 with aplastic anemia, due to receive a stem cell transplant.

The CDR3 sequence: CSVVGGGQGETQYF. Here the CDR3 DNA reads TGCAGCGTTGTGGGGGGAGGTCAGGGAGAGACCCAGTACTTC. This chain uses TRBV29-1 with TRBJ2-5; possibly TRBD2 for D (6 bases). Trimming removed 4 bases at V and 4 bases at J, with 16 bases between. The germline V gene has CDR1 SQVTM and CDR2 ANQGSEA. The CDR3 extends over 14 amino acids.

This clonotype was seen a handful of times. A read error may explain this, as a much larger clone is one base away. The gene calls are TRBV20-1 and TRBJ2-1; D gene unclear. CDR3 size: 17 residues. Germline CDR1 DFQATT, CDR2 SNEGSKA (reference sequence). The CDR3 is CCARDLVGGSSYNEQFF. The DNA for the CDR3 is TGCTGTGCTAGAGATTTAGTCGGCGGAAGCTCCTACAATGAGCAGTTCTTC.

This chain uses TRBV7-6 with TRBJ2-2; TRBD2 matches at 10 bases. Germline assignment: CDR1 SGHVS and CDR2 FNYEAQ. The CDR3 totals 16 residues. J lost 1 base, V lost 5 bases, and 4 bases had no gene match. CDR3 loop: CASSRWTSGNTGELFF. The CDR3 DNA is TGTGCCAGCAGCCGTTGGACTAGCGGGAACACCGGGGAGCTGTTTTTT.

The chain combines TRBV12-3 or TRBV12-4 with TRBJ2-7, with TRBD2 as a possible D gene (6 bases). The CDR3 runs to 15 residues. Trimming removed 6 bases at V and 2 bases at J, with 17 bases between. The DNA for the CDR3 is TGTGCCAGCAGACCCAAGGGAACGGGGGCCTACGAGCAGTACTTC. It codes for CASRPKGTGAYEQYF.

Points on this clonotype: At one end the junction does not follow the germline gene, possibly because of a read error. The rearrangement links TRBV15 to TRBJ1-2; 7 bases match TRBD1. The CDR3 is 13 residues long. CDR1 and CDR2 from the germline V gene are LNHNV and YYDKDF (reference sequence). As DNA, the CDR3 is TGTGCAACCAGCCGGCGACAGGGCTATGGCTACACCTTC. It is translated as CATSRRQGYGYTF.

The J gene is TRBJ2-7, the V gene TRBV12-3 or TRBV12-4; D call uncertain. The CDR3 contains 12 residues. V was pared by 3 bases and J by 6 bases, with 9 bases between. CDR3 DNA: TGTGCCAGCAGTTTCATGGGTAGCGAGCAGTACTTC. This translates into CASSFMGSEQYF.

This clonotype occurred a few times. The chain recombines TRBV10-3 with TRBJ1-1, with 9 bases identical to TRBD1. This CDR3 has 14 amino acids. Germline V gene sequence: CDR1 ENHRY, CDR2 SYGVKD. Trimming cost V 5 bases and J 4 bases; bases outside gene matches: 5. CDR3 nucleotide sequence: TGTGCCATCAGTAGGGACAGGGAAGGCACTGAAGCTTTCTTT. It translates to CAISRDREGTEAFF.

This clonotype turned up a few times. The chain uses TRBV28 and TRBJ1-1; TRBD1 might be the D (6 bases). The CDR3 covers 12 residues. V lost 2 bases and J lost 10, with 11 bases in between. Germline CDR1 MDHEN, CDR2 SYDVKM. The DNA of the CDR3 is TGTGCCAGCAGTTTACTACAGGGTAGAGCTTTCTTT. Its protein is CASSLLQGRAFF.

This rearrangement joins TRBV6-5 to TRBJ2-5; 8 bases fit TRBD2. In germline, CDR1 is MNHEY, CDR2 SVGAGI. The J segment lost 3 bases and the V segment lost 0 bases, leaving 3 bases of the junction unmatched. This CDR3 spans 15 amino acids. The CDR3 protein is CASSYSGSGEETQYF. DNA of the CDR3: TGTGCCAGCAGTTACTCGGGTAGCGGGGAAGAGACCCAGTACTTC.

Many counts were recorded for this clonotype. This chain connects TRBV5-1 to TRBJ1-1, with 9 bases aligning to TRBD1. Trimming cost V 7 bases and J 5 bases; bases outside gene matches: 6. This CDR3 spans 13 amino acids. Germline loops: CDR1 SGHRS, CDR2 YFSETQ. CDR3 in DNA: TGCGCCAGCTTCGGACAGGGGAGGACTGAAGCTTTCTTT. It codes for CASFGQGRTEAFF.

The J gene is TRBJ1-1, the V gene TRBV5-1, with TRBD1 matching over 11 bases. The V segment lost 4 bases and the J segment 7 bases; nucleotides outside the gene matches: 3. The CDR3 length is 13 residues. The germline V gene encodes CDR1 SGHRS and CDR2 YFSETQ. The CDR3 coding sequence is TGCGCCAGCAGCCAGGGACAGGGGGGTGAAGCTTTCTTT. This encodes CASSQGQGGEAFF. Looking up the rest from reference TRBV5-1 and TRBJ1-1 gives the full variable domain: KAGVTQTPRYLIKTRGQQVTLSCSPISGHRSVSWYQQTPGQGLQFLFEYFSETQRNKGNFPGRFSGRQFSNSRSEMNVSTLELGDSALYLCASSQGQGGEAFFGQGTRLTVV.

This clonotype has a count of ten or more. The chain uses TRBV7-2 and TRBJ2-3; TRBD2 aligns across 7 bases. The V and J ends lost 5 bases and 0 bases, in that order; junction bases with no gene match: 8. The CDR3 has 16 residues. CDR1 SGHTA and CDR2 FQGNSA come from the germline V gene. CDR3 DNA sequence: TGTGCCAGCAGCCTTCTAGCGGTCCCTAGCACAGATACGCAGTATTTT. It is translated as CASSLLAVPSTDTQYF.

The CDR3 bases are TGTGCCAGCAGTGAACGGGACTCTTACACCGGGGAGCTGTTTTTT. Its protein is CASSERDSYTGELFF. The chain recombines TRBV6-1 with TRBJ2-2, with a possible D match to TRBD2 (6 bases). Germline CDR1 reads MNHNS; CDR2 reads SASEGT. The CDR3 consists of 15 residues. V lost 2 bases to trimming and J lost 3 bases, with 10 bases between them.

In this sample, this clonotype turned up a few times. The rearrangement uses TRBV5-1 and TRBJ2-2; 8 nucleotides align to TRBD2. J was trimmed by 1 base and V by 3 bases; bases with no gene match: 5. The CDR3 is 16 residues long. Germline-derived CDR1 and CDR2 are SGHRS and YFSETQ. The CDR3 sequence: CASSSSLAGNTGELFF. CDR3 DNA: TGCGCCAGCAGCTCCTCTCTAGCGGGGAACACCGGGGAGCTGTTTTTT.

The chain carries TRBV6-5 and TRBJ2-7; 8 nucleotides match TRBD1. The germline V gene encodes CDR1 MNHEY and CDR2 SVGAGI. The CDR3 contains 15 residues. Trimming cost V 2 bases and J 4 bases; bases outside gene matches: 7. CDR3 nucleotide sequence: TGTGCCAGCAGTTACCCGGGACAGGCGATTTACGAGCAGTACTTC. It is translated as CASSYPGQAIYEQYF.

There are many counts of this clonotype. The chain couples TRBV4-3 to TRBJ2-2; no firm D call. V lost 0 bases and J lost 8, with 16 bases in between. The CDR3 sequence is 16 residues long. Germline V gene lookup returns CDR1 LGHNA and CDR2 YSLEER. The CDR3 reads CASSQELVGPSGELFF. The CDR3 bases are TGCGCCAGCAGCCAAGAGCTAGTTGGGCCCAGTGGGGAGCTGTTTTTT.

The sample holds a few counts of this clonotype. The chain is built from TRBV6-5 and TRBJ1-2; D is unresolved. CDR3 length: 16 amino acids. The ends were cut back, 2 bases at V and 6 bases at J, with 19 bases in the middle. Germline V gene lookup returns CDR1 MNHEY and CDR2 SVGAGI. The CDR3 loop is CASSYNHPTGIDGYTF. The CDR3 DNA is TGTGCCAGCAGTTACAATCATCCCACTGGCATTGATGGCTACACCTTC.

The chain combines TRBV7-2 with TRBJ2-3; D possibly corresponds to TRBD1 (5 bases). CDR1 SGHTA and CDR2 FQGNSA come from the germline V gene. The V end was cut by 5 bases, the J end by 7 bases, with 13 bases between. This CDR3 region has 13 residues. Here the CDR3 reads CASSNGQTHTQYF. CDR3 nucleotides: TGTGCCAGCAGCAACGGACAAACCCATACGCAGTATTTT.

The V call is TRBV10-3, the J call TRBJ1-2, with TRBD1 as a possible D gene (5 bases). The CDR3 runs to 15 residues. Germline V CDR1 and CDR2: ENHRY, SYGVKD. Trimming removed 7 bases at V and 4 bases at J, with 19 bases between. The CDR3 DNA reads TGTGCCATCAATGCGAGGTCAGGGAACCTCTATGGCTACACCTTC. Its translation is CAINARSGNLYGYTF.

This clonotype was found a few times. The chain is built from TRBV20-1 and TRBJ1-2; D gene unclear. V was cut by 3 bases and J by 4 bases, with 15 bases left in between. CDR3 length equals 14 residues. The germline V gene has CDR1 DFQATT and CDR2 SNEGSKA (reference sequence). The CDR3 reads CSASESSFGYGYTF. The CDR3 DNA follows: TGCAGTGCTAGTGAGTCCTCCTTCGGCTATGGCTACACCTTC.

V gene TRBV7-6 combines with J gene TRBJ2-7; TRBD1 agrees at 9 bases. There are 14 residues in the CDR3. The junction had 1 base not matched to a gene; V was cut back by 4 bases and J by 0 bases. CDR1 and CDR2 from the germline V gene are SGHVS and FNYEAQ. The CDR3 spells CASSSDRGSYEQYF. The CDR3, as DNA: TGTGCCAGCAGCTCGGACAGGGGCTCCTACGAGCAGTACTTC.